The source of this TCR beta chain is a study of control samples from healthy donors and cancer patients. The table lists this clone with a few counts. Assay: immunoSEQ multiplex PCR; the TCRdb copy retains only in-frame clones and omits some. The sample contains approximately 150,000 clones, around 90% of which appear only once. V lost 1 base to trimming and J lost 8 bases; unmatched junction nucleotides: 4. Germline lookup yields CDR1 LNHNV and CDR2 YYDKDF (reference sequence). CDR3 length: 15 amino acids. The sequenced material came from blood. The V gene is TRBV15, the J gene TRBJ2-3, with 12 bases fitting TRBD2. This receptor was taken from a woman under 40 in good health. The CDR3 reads CATSRASGRDGTQYF. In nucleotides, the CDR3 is TGTGCCACCAGCAGAGCTAGCGGGAGGGATGGTACGCAGTATTTT.